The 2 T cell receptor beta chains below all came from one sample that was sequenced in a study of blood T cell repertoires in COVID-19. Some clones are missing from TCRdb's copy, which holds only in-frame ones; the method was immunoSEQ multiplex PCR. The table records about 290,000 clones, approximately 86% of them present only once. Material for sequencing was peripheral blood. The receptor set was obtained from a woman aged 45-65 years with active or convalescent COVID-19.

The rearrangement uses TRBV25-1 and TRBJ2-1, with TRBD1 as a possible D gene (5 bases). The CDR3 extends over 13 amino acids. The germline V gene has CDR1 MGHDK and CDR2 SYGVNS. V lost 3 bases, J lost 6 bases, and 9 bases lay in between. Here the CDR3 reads CASSEAGFNEQFF. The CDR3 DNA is TGTGCCAGCAGTGAGGCAGGGTTCAATGAGCAGTTCTTC.

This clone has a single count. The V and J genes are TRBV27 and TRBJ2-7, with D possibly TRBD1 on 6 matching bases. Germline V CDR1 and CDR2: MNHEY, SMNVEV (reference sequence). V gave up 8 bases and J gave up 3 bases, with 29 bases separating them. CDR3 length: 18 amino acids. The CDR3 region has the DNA TGTGCCAGCGCCACATACCCCACACGCCGACAGGAGTTCTACGAGCAGTACTTC. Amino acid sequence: CASATYPTRRQEFYEQYF.